This T cell receptor (beta chain) was sequenced for a study of cytomegalovirus exposure and HLA in healthy donors. PCR used 60 Vbeta primers and 13 Jbeta primers. Assay: immunoSEQ multiplex PCR; the TCRdb copy retains only in-frame clones and omits some. The sample carries around 150,000 clones, just under 80% recorded once. CDR3 length: 15 amino acids. Germline assignment: CDR1 LNHDA and CDR2 SQIVND (reference sequence). V dropped 3 bases and J dropped 4; count of bases not matched to a gene: 7. About this clone: Its antigen is unknown.

Study conclusions and caveats: In vitro checks showed that a few CMV-associated chains really do target CMV antigens.

The sample was PBMCs. The genes are TRBV19 and TRBJ2-5; 8 bases are a match to TRBD1. The receptor's source is a man aged 25 to 40 in good health. For the CDR3, the DNA is TGTGCCAGTAGTATGGGGGGCGACAGGGGAGAGACCCAGTACTTC. It encodes CASSMGGDRGETQYF.